The present T cell receptor (beta chain) was sequenced within a study of cytomegalovirus exposure and HLA in healthy donors. V was cut by 4 bases and J by 5 bases, with 23 bases left in between. Germline values: CDR1 SGHNT, CDR2 YENEEA. The CDR3 runs 17 residues. PCR primers comprised 60 Vbeta and 13 Jbeta primers. Only in-frame clones appear in the TCRdb table, and some are missing; sequencing was by immunoSEQ multiplex PCR. This table holds about 120,000 clones, 77% found once. The sequencing input was PBMCs. The TCR sequence derives from a man aged 18-30 years in good health and CMV-seropositive. The V gene is TRBV11-3, the J gene TRBJ1-2; unclear D gene. CDR3 region: CASSSKAGFHCGYGYTF. The DNA for the CDR3 is TGTGCCAGCAGCTCCAAGGCAGGTTTCCACTGTGGTTATGGCTACACCTTC.